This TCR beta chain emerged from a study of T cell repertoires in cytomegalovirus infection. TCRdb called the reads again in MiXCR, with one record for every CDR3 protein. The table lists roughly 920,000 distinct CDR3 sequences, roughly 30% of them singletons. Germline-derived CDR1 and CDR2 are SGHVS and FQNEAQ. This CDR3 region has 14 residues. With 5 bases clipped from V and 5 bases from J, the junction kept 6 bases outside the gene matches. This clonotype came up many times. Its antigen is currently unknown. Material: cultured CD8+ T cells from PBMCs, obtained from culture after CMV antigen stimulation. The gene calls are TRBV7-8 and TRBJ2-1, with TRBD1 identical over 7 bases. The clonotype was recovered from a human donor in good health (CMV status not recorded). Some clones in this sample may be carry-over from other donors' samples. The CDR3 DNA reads TGTGCCAGCAGCAGGGGCAGGGGGAACAATGAGCAGTTCTTC. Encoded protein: CASSRGRGNNEQFF.